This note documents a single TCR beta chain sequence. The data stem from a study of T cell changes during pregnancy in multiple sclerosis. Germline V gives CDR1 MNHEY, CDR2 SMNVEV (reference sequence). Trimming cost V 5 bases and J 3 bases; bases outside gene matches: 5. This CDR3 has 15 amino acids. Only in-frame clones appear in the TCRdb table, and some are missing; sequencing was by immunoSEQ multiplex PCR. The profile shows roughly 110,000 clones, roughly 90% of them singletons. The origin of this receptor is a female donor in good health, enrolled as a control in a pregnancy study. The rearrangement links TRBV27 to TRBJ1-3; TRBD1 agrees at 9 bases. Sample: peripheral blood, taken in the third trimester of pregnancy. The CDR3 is CASSETGGFGNTIYF. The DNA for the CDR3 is TGTGCCAGCAGTGAAACAGGGGGCTTTGGAAACACCATATATTTT.